Listed here is a single T cell receptor beta chain. The antigen remains unidentified. Over several immunoSEQ plates, each subset's genomic DNA was distributed in even portions. Each sorted subset replicate got 200 ng genomic DNA, 25,000 to 30,000 genomes. Profiled with immunoSEQ multiplex PCR; TCRdb holds only in-frame clones, not every one. This sample yields roughly 2,000,000 clones, of which around 96% are seen a single time; 1.2% belongs to the top ten. Naive CD8 populations comprised CD45RO-negative cells positively selected for CCR7, excluding terminally differentiated effector memory CD45RA+ cells. The record originates from a study of shared clonotypes between healthy human individuals. Broader study findings: Genetic and exposure-history diversity was limited by the small donor number. Generally, naive subsets (rather than memory subsets) showed larger estimated richness.

This clonotype was sampled from a man aged 18 to 30 in good health. Sequences were obtained from naive CD8+ T cells sorted from blood.

CDR3 in amino acids: CASSHGTGGEQYF. CDR3 nucleotides: TGTGCCAGCAGCCACGGGACAGGGGGCGAGCAGTACTTC. V gene TRBV14 combines with J gene TRBJ2-7; 11 bases map to TRBD1. J gave up 6 bases and V 3 bases, and 1 base lay outside the gene matches. Germline V CDR1 and CDR2: SGHDN, FVKESK. The CDR3 covers 13 residues.